This T cell receptor (beta chain) appears in the sequencing data of a study of blood T cell repertoires in COVID-19. TCRdb's copy holds only in-frame clones and misses some; the assay was immunoSEQ multiplex PCR. The sample lists 110,000 or so clones, approximately 72% seen once, with less than 20% in the top ten. CDR1 and CDR2 (germline): SGDLS, YYNGEE. The length of the CDR3 is 13 residues. The J segment lost 5 bases and the V segment lost 4 bases, leaving 5 bases of the junction unmatched. This receptor was identified in a woman in her seventies with acute or convalescent COVID-19. The specimen was peripheral blood. The rearrangement uses TRBV9 and TRBJ2-5; 7 nucleotides align to TRBD2. This CDR3 is CASSRAGLETQYF. The CDR3, as DNA: TGTGCCAGCAGCCGAGCGGGGTTGGAGACCCAGTACTTC. Combining the CDR3 with reference TRBV9 and TRBJ2-5 gives the whole variable domain DSGVTQTPKHLITATGQRVTLRCSPRSGDLSVYWYQQSLDQGLQFLIQYYNGEERAKGNILERFSAQQFPDLHSELNLSSLELGDSALYFCASSRAGLETQYFGPGTRLLVL.